These 4 T cell receptor beta chains originate from one sample sequenced in a study of T-cell memory formation after mild COVID-19. TCRdb used MiXCR to reprocess the 5' RACE reads, holding one entry per CDR3 protein. Of hundreds of thousands of distinct CDR3 sequences detected, about a sixth appear once; the ten largest clones hold around 23%. Specimen: PBMCs or a T cell subset sorted from them (not recorded which). These receptors were obtained from a man aged 18 to 35 who had mild COVID-19 (a few samples of this study predate the infection). Cell type and time point are not known.

Regarding this clonotype: Possible read error: a much larger clone is one base away. The chain employs TRBV12-3 or TRBV12-4 and TRBJ1-4; 7 bases map to TRBD1. CDR3 size: 15 residues. Germline trimming cut 7 bases from V and 3 bases from J; bases unmatched to any gene: 8. In nucleotides, the CDR3 is TGTGCCAGCACCATCGGGACAGCATCTAATGAAAAACTGTTTTTT. As protein: CASTIGTASNEKLFF.

This clonotype was counted only a few times. The CDR3 reads CASSHTRVTGNTIYF. The CDR3 nucleotides are TGTGCCAGCAGTCACACGAGGGTGACTGGAAACACCATATATTTT. The chain links TRBV6-1 to TRBJ1-3; no definite D call. Germline CDR1 and CDR2: MNHNS and SASEGT. V lost 5 bases and J lost 2, with 13 bases in between. CDR3 size: 15 residues.

This clonotype came up many times. The chain carries TRBV4-3 and TRBJ2-7, with TRBD1 identical over 9 bases. This CDR3 region has 14 residues. The junction had 1 base not matched to a gene; V was cut back by 1 base and J by 3 bases. Germline-derived CDR1 and CDR2 are LGHNA and YSLEER. The chain's CDR3 is CASSQADRGYEQYF. In DNA form, the CDR3 reads TGCGCCAGCAGCCAAGCGGACAGGGGCTACGAGCAGTACTTC.

The V call is TRBV5-6, the J call TRBJ1-4; D is undetermined. This CDR3 comprises 12 residues. From germline, CDR1 is SGHDT and CDR2 YYEEEE. V lost 1 base and J lost 8, with 6 bases in between. CDR3 sequence reads: CASSLWREKLFF. DNA of the CDR3: TGTGCCAGCAGCTTGTGGCGGGAAAAACTGTTTTTT.